This is a list of T cell receptor beta chains from one sample in a study of Graves' ophthalmopathy and Graves' hyperthyroidism. TCRdb processed the multiplex PCR reads anew with MiXCR; each CDR3 protein has one entry. The repertoire includes some 170,000 distinct CDR3 sequences, under 45% of them detected once, and approximately 9% sits in the top ten. The sequenced sample was peripheral blood. The origin of the receptors is a man aged 25-45 years with Graves' ophthalmopathy. The CDR3 runs from the conserved cysteine through the conserved F or W. A D gene is named only where the DNA matches it firmly. Some rows have no size entry. The others give once, few or many, or a class for an expanded clone.

V: TRBV13; size: many; D: -; J: TRBJ2-4; CDR3: CASSPGGRGKNIQYF; DNA: TGTGCCAGCAGCCCCGGGGGCAGGGGAAAAAACATTCAGTACTTC
V: TRBV6-5; size: -; D: -; J: TRBJ2-7; CDR3: CASSNRVSYEQYF; DNA: TGTGCCAGCAGTAACAGGGTTTCCTACGAGCAGTACTTC
V: TRBV12-3/TRBV12-4; size: many; D: -; J: TRBJ1-5; CDR3: CASSFGANQPQHF; DNA: TGTGCCAGCAGTTTTGGGGCAAATCAGCCCCAGCATTTT
V: TRBV20-1; size: -; D: -; J: TRBJ2-5; CDR3: CSAASAGALGETQYF; DNA: TGCAGTGCTGCCTCAGCGGGTGCCCTAGGGGAGACCCAGTACTTC
V: TRBV20-1; size: -; D: TRBD1; J: TRBJ1-3; CDR3: CSARDVRQGGGTIYF; DNA: TGCAGTGCTAGAGATGTGCGACAGGGGGGAGGCACCATATATTTT
V: TRBV7-2; size: many; D: -; J: TRBJ1-1; CDR3: CASSPLGPGEAFF; DNA: TGTGCCAGCAGCCCCCTGGGGCCGGGGGAAGCTTTCTTT
V: TRBV28; size: -; D: TRBD2; J: TRBJ2-3; CDR3: CASSSGSRVDTQYF; DNA: TGTGCCAGCAGTAGCGGGAGTAGGGTAGATACGCAGTATTTT
V: TRBV19; size: -; D: -; J: TRBJ2-2; CDR3: CASRTSGWNTGELFF; DNA: TGTGCCAGTAGGACCAGCGGGTGGAACACCGGGGAGCTGTTTTTT
V: TRBV30; size: many; D: -; J: TRBJ1-1; CDR3: CAWSDRPNTEAFF; DNA: TGTGCCTGGAGCGACAGGCCGAACACTGAAGCTTTCTTT
V: TRBV27; size: many; D: -; J: TRBJ2-7; CDR3: CASSLSSSVRSYEQYF; DNA: TGTGCCAGCAGTTTATCAAGCAGTGTACGCTCCTACGAGCAGTACTTC
V: TRBV29-1; size: many; D: TRBD2; J: TRBJ2-7; CDR3: CSVEWGTSGNVGGRYEQYF; DNA: TGCAGCGTTGAATGGGGGACTAGCGGGAACGTAGGGGGTCGTTACGAGCAGTACTTC
V: TRBV14; size: many; D: TRBD2; J: TRBJ2-7; CDR3: CASSQDSWTGGPTGEQYF; DNA: TGTGCCAGCAGCCAAGATAGTTGGACGGGAGGGCCAACAGGCGAGCAGTACTTC
V: TRBV29-1; size: -; D: TRBD1; J: TRBJ2-7; CDR3: CSVLQGANEQYF; DNA: TGCAGCGTACTACAGGGGGCCAACGAGCAGTACTTC
V: TRBV12-3/TRBV12-4; size: many; D: TRBD1; J: TRBJ2-5; CDR3: CASRPSGTEEETQYF; DNA: TGTGCCAGCAGACCGTCTGGGACAGAGGAAGAGACCCAGTACTTC
V: TRBV6-2/TRBV6-3; size: -; D: -; J: TRBJ1-1; CDR3: CASINPGRGSTEAFF; DNA: TGTGCCAGCATTAACCCCGGCAGGGGCTCCACTGAAGCTTTCTTT
V: TRBV28; size: many; D: -; J: TRBJ1-1; CDR3: CASVIISRLNTEAFF; DNA: TGTGCCAGCGTAATTATATCCAGACTGAACACTGAAGCTTTCTTT
V: TRBV6-5; size: -; D: -; J: TRBJ1-1; CDR3: CASSYAGPNTEAFF; DNA: TGTGCCAGCAGTTACGCAGGGCCGAACACTGAAGCTTTCTTT
V: TRBV7-3; size: many; D: -; J: TRBJ2-5; CDR3: CASSLNRGGKETQYF; DNA: TGTGCCAGCAGCTTAAACAGGGGGGGAAAAGAGACCCAGTACTTC
V: TRBV28; size: many; D: TRBD2; J: TRBJ2-7; CDR3: CASSRELLAAYEQYF; DNA: TGTGCCAGCAGTCGAGAACTTCTAGCGGCCTACGAGCAGTACTTC
V: TRBV10-3; size: many; D: TRBD2; J: TRBJ2-7; CDR3: CAMGLAGAEQYF; DNA: TGTGCCATGGGACTAGCGGGAGCCGAGCAGTACTTC
V: TRBV7-8; size: many; D: -; J: TRBJ2-7; CDR3: CASSLDTGELEQYF; DNA: TGTGCCAGCAGCTTAGACACCGGAGAGCTCGAGCAGTACTTC
V: TRBV6-5; size: -; D: -; J: TRBJ1-1; CDR3: CASSYSGDPAFF; DNA: TGTGCCAGCAGTTACTCTGGGGACCCCGCTTTCTTT
V: TRBV7-9; size: many; D: -; J: TRBJ1-1; CDR3: CASSLDMNTEAFF; DNA: TGTGCCAGCAGCTTAGATATGAACACTGAAGCTTTCTTT
V: TRBV4-3; size: many; D: TRBD2; J: TRBJ2-7; CDR3: CASSQDLPLAGGHEQYF; DNA: TGCGCCAGCAGCCAAGATTTGCCGCTAGCGGGAGGCCACGAGCAGTACTTC
V: TRBV7-3; size: -; D: -; J: TRBJ1-6; CDR3: CASSLEPGILNSPLHF; DNA: TGTGCCAGCAGCTTAGAACCAGGAATTTTGAATTCACCCCTCCACTTT
V: TRBV6-1; size: many; D: -; J: TRBJ1-5; CDR3: CASSDEGTNQPQHF; DNA: TGTGCCAGCAGTGACGAGGGCACCAATCAGCCCCAGCATTTT
V: TRBV11-2; size: once; D: TRBD1; J: TRBJ2-7; CDR3: CASSLGRQGGYEQYF; DNA: TGTGCCAGCAGCTTAGGTAGACAGGGGGGCTACGAGCAGTACTTC
V: TRBV18; size: many; D: -; J: TRBJ1-1; CDR3: CASSAQGRTEAFF; DNA: TGTGCCAGCTCAGCGCAGGGGAGAACTGAAGCTTTCTTT
V: TRBV7-6; size: -; D: TRBD1; J: TRBJ2-5; CDR3: CASSLGWRDRSNKTQYF; DNA: TGTGCCAGCAGCTTAGGTTGGCGGGACAGGTCGAACAAGACCCAGTACTTC
V: TRBV4-1; size: many; D: -; J: TRBJ2-7; CDR3: CASSRSSAPVGGGEQYF; DNA: TGCGCCAGCAGCCGCTCGTCCGCACCCGTGGGTGGAGGCGAGCAGTACTTC
V: TRBV28; size: many; D: TRBD1; J: TRBJ2-7; CDR3: CADRAYEQYF; DNA: TGTGCGGACAGGGCCTACGAGCAGTACTTC
V: TRBV12-3/TRBV12-4; size: -; D: TRBD1; J: TRBJ1-6; CDR3: CASISDRGRNSPLHF; DNA: TGTGCCAGCATCTCGGACAGGGGAAGGAATTCACCCCTCCACTTT
V: TRBV6-2/TRBV6-3; size: many; D: -; J: TRBJ2-2; CDR3: CASFLPNTGELFF; DNA: TGTGCCAGCTTTCTTCCGAACACCGGGGAGCTGTTTTTT
V: TRBV10-3; size: few; D: -; J: TRBJ1-2; CDR3: CAISETGQGYGYTF; DNA: TGTGCCATCAGTGAGACGGGACAAGGTTATGGCTACACCTTC
V: TRBV6-5; size: -; D: -; J: TRBJ1-1; CDR3: CASSYGGAGVSEAFF; DNA: TGTGCCAGCAGCTACGGTGGGGCAGGAGTTAGTGAAGCTTTCTTT
V: TRBV6-2/TRBV6-3; size: many; D: -; J: TRBJ2-7; CDR3: CASSYGGILYEQYF; DNA: TGTGCCAGCAGTTACGGGGGGATTCTATACGAGCAGTACTTC
V: TRBV7-2; size: few; D: -; J: TRBJ2-7; CDR3: CASSLVGDAAYEQYF; DNA: TGTGCCAGCAGCTTAGTAGGGGACGCAGCCTACGAGCAGTACTTC
V: TRBV11-3; size: many; D: TRBD2; J: TRBJ2-7; CDR3: CASSSREGRQAYEQYF; DNA: TGTGCCAGCAGCTCCCGGGAGGGGCGTCAGGCCTACGAGCAGTACTTC
V: TRBV11-2; size: -; D: -; J: TRBJ1-1; CDR3: CASSSLLAEAFF; DNA: TGTGCCAGCAGTTCTCTCCTGGCTGAAGCTTTCTTT
V: TRBV9; size: many; D: -; J: TRBJ2-5; CDR3: CASSSGASQETQYF; DNA: TGTGCCAGCAGCTCGGGGGCTAGCCAAGAGACCCAGTACTTC
V: TRBV7-9; size: -; D: -; J: TRBJ2-5; CDR3: CASSLDRANQETQYF; DNA: TGTGCCAGCAGCTTAGACAGGGCGAATCAAGAGACCCAGTACTTC
V: TRBV6-2/TRBV6-3; size: few; D: TRBD2; J: TRBJ2-2; CDR3: CASSSSGRDTGELFF; DNA: TGTGCCAGCAGTTCTAGCGGGAGGGACACCGGGGAGCTGTTTTTT
V: TRBV28; size: once; D: -; J: TRBJ2-5; CDR3: CASGIGLKKTQYF; DNA: TGTGCCAGCGGTATAGGACTGAAAAAGACCCAGTACTTC
V: TRBV30; size: many; D: TRBD1; J: TRBJ2-7; CDR3: CAWSMGQGVHEQYF; DNA: TGTGCCTGGAGTATGGGACAGGGGGTCCACGAGCAGTACTTC
V: TRBV6-2/TRBV6-3; size: -; D: -; J: TRBJ2-4; CDR3: CASSGNRQNIQYF; DNA: TGTGCCAGCAGTGGGAACAGACAAAACATTCAGTACTTC
V: TRBV7-9; size: -; D: TRBD1; J: TRBJ2-7; CDR3: CASSLTGPPYEQYF; DNA: TGTGCCAGCAGCTTGACAGGGCCGCCCTACGAGCAGTACTTC
V: TRBV2; size: many; D: -; J: TRBJ2-2; CDR3: CASSGPDTGELFF; DNA: TGTGCCAGCAGCGGACCCGACACCGGGGAGCTGTTTTTT
V: TRBV12-3/TRBV12-4; size: few; D: TRBD1; J: TRBJ1-1; CDR3: CASSLTGNAEAFF; DNA: TGTGCCAGCAGCTTGACAGGGAATGCTGAAGCTTTCTTT
V: TRBV7-2; size: -; D: -; J: TRBJ1-2; CDR3: CASSPVEGPYGYTF; DNA: TGTGCCAGCAGCCCCGTCGAGGGACCCTATGGCTACACCTTC